These 14 T cell receptor beta chains originate from one sample sequenced in a study of blood T cell repertoires in COVID-19. Data came from immunoSEQ multiplex PCR; TCRdb stores just in-frame clones and leaves some out. The sample carries 53,000 or so clones, approximately 79% recorded once. The specimen was peripheral blood. All receptors come from a man aged 60 to 69 with acute or convalescent COVID-19.

This chain links TRBV5-1 with TRBJ2-1; 11 nucleotides agree with TRBD2. J was trimmed by 9 bases and V by 0 bases; bases with no gene match: 11. CDR1 SGHRS and CDR2 YFSETQ come from the germline V gene. The CDR3 extends over 17 amino acids. The CDR3 loop is CASSLAPTSGRWGEQFF. CDR3 coding DNA: TGCGCCAGCAGCTTGGCCCCCACTAGCGGGAGATGGGGTGAGCAGTTCTTC. Full variable domain (remainder filled in from reference TRBV5-1 and TRBJ2-1): KAGVTQTPRYLIKTRGQQVTLSCSPISGHRSVSWYQQTPGQGLQFLFEYFSETQRNKGNFPGRFSGRQFSNSRSEMNVSTLELGDSALYLCASSLAPTSGRWGEQFFGPGTRLTVL.

The gene calls are TRBV5-1 and TRBJ2-1; 8 nucleotides align to TRBD2. Germline CDR1 SGHRS, CDR2 YFSETQ. V shed 1 base, J shed 4 bases, and the junction held 10 bases outside the gene matches. CDR3 length equals 17 residues. The CDR3 loop reads CASSLSLAGLGYNEQFF. CDR3 coding DNA: TGCGCCAGCAGCTTGTCGCTAGCGGGTTTGGGATACAATGAGCAGTTCTTC.

The rearrangement links TRBV19 to TRBJ1-5; tentative D call: TRBD1 (5 bases). Germline V gene lookup returns CDR1 LNHDA and CDR2 SQIVND (reference sequence). The CDR3 consists of 14 residues. Trimming cost V 4 bases and J 2 bases, with 9 bases left between them. CDR3: CASSRGPGNQPQHF. In DNA, the CDR3 is TGTGCCAGTAGTAGGGGCCCGGGCAATCAGCCCCAGCATTTT.

This chain links TRBV2 with TRBJ1-5; D remains ambiguous. Trimming removed 3 bases at V and 0 bases at J, with 6 bases between. Germline CDR1 is SNHLY and CDR2 is FYNNEI. The CDR3 length is 14 residues. CDR3 sequence (DNA): TGTGCCAGCAGTGAGCAGTATAGCAATCAGCCCCAGCATTTT. Protein sequence: CASSEQYSNQPQHF. Full variable domain (rest looked up from reference TRBV2 and TRBJ1-5): EPEVTQTPSHQVTQMGQEVILRCVPISNHLYFYWYRQILGQKVEFLVSFYNNEISEKSEIFDDQFSVERPDGSNFTLKIRSTKLEDSAMYFCASSEQYSNQPQHFGDGTRLSIL.

This chain uses TRBV11-3 with TRBJ2-1; 7 bases align to TRBD1. CDR3 length: 14 residues. V dropped 5 bases and J dropped 6; count of bases not matched to a gene: 7. The germline V gene has CDR1 SGHNT and CDR2 YENEEA. CDR3 amino acids: CASSRLDRANEQFF. CDR3 in DNA: TGTGCCAGCAGCCGATTAGACAGGGCCAATGAGCAGTTCTTC. Using reference TRBV11-3 and TRBJ2-1 for the parts outside the CDR3, the full variable domain is EAGVVQSPRYKIIEKKQPVAFWCNPISGHNTLYWYLQNLGQGPELLIRYENEEAVDDSQLPKDRFSAERLKGVDSTLKIQPAELGDSAVYLCASSRLDRANEQFFGPGTRLTVL.

The chain carries TRBV3-1 (or the pseudogene TRBV3-2) and TRBJ2-5, with 7 bases lining up with TRBD2. The germline V gene encodes CDR1 LGHDT and CDR2 YNNKEL (reference sequence). Trimming cost V 0 bases and J 5 bases; bases outside gene matches: 12. This CDR3 is 17 amino acids long. CDR3 sequence (DNA): TGTGCCAGCAGCCAAGATCGACGACGGGAGGTGGGTGAGACCCAGTACTTC. Encoded protein: CASSQDRRREVGETQYF.

This clone was observed a few times. The chain combines TRBV5-8 with TRBJ1-2; D is unresolved. The CDR3 runs to 14 residues. Germline lookup yields CDR1 SGHTS and CDR2 YDEGEE. V lost 5 bases and J lost 3, with 14 bases in between. CDR3 residues: CASRGLRGYYGYTF. CDR3 coding DNA: TGTGCCAGCAGAGGTCTTCGCGGATACTATGGCTACACCTTC.

As regards this clone: Sequence at one end of the junction differs from germline and may be a read error. The chain combines TRBV7-7 with TRBJ2-7, with TRBD2 matching 7 bases. The CDR3 consists of 14 residues. Germline CDR1 SSHAT, CDR2 FNYEAQ (reference sequence). CDR3 protein: CASSLNAGDYEQYF. The CDR3 DNA follows: TGTGCTAGCAGCCTTAATGCGGGGGACTACGAGCAGTACTTC.

This chain joins TRBV2 and TRBJ1-1; 7 nucleotides line up with TRBD1. Trimming removed 7 bases from V and 3 bases from J; junction bases left unmatched: 8. This CDR3 has 14 residues. CDR1 and CDR2 (germline): SNHLY, FYNNEI. CDR3 region: CASIPRQGDTEAFF. The CDR3 DNA reads TGTGCCAGCATCCCCCGACAGGGAGACACTGAAGCTTTCTTT.

The chain uses TRBV7-3 and TRBJ2-3, with 10 bases matching TRBD2. CDR3 size: 16 residues. V dropped 4 bases and J dropped 6; count of bases not matched to a gene: 10. Germline CDR1 and CDR2: SGHTA and FQGTGA. As DNA, the CDR3 is TGTGCCAGCAGCTCACCGGGACTAGCGAAGCGGGATACGCAGTATTTT. Translating gives CASSSPGLAKRDTQYF.

The chain employs TRBV19 and TRBJ2-5; 7 bases match TRBD2. V dropped 4 bases and J dropped 1; count of bases not matched to a gene: 6. The CDR3 runs 15 residues. In germline, CDR1 is LNHDA, CDR2 SQIVND (reference sequence). The CDR3 here is CASSTGLGLQETQYF. The CDR3 nucleotides are TGTGCCAGTAGTACTGGACTAGGCCTCCAAGAGACCCAGTACTTC.

The chain has TRBV29-1 and TRBJ2-3; D unclear. Germline CDR1 is SQVTM and CDR2 is ANQGSEA. The CDR3 runs 10 residues. Trimming removed 8 bases at V and 5 bases at J, with 8 bases between. CDR3 DNA sequence: TGCAGCTCTCGCGGAGATACGCAGTATTTT. Translating it yields CSSRGDTQYF.

The gene calls are TRBV18 and TRBJ1-4, with no clear D. The CDR3 length is 12 residues. Trimming cost V 2 bases and J 8 bases, with 6 bases left between them. Germline-derived CDR1 and CDR2 are KGHSH and LQKENI. As DNA, the CDR3 is TGTGCCAGCTCACCAGGTCGGGAAAAACTGTTTTTT. This encodes CASSPGREKLFF.

This chain uses TRBV5-4 with TRBJ2-5, with 10 bases identical to TRBD2. J gave up 3 bases and V 4 bases, and 6 bases lay outside the gene matches. Germline-derived CDR1 and CDR2 are SGHNT and YYREEE (reference sequence). The CDR3 is made up of 15 amino acids. Here the CDR3 reads CASSQLGLAEETQYF. The CDR3 DNA sequence: TGTGCCAGCAGCCAACTCGGACTAGCGGAAGAGACCCAGTACTTC.